These 16 T cell receptor beta chains were all obtained from the same sample, sequenced in a study of blood T cell repertoires in COVID-19. Repertoires were generated with immunoSEQ multiplex PCR, while TCRdb's copy carries only in-frame clones and drops some. The sample lists a few hundred thousand clones, 87% occurring once. The specimen was peripheral blood. The receptors were sampled from a woman in her 30s with COVID-19, enrolled during active disease.

The J gene is TRBJ2-1, the V gene TRBV9; the D gene is possibly TRBD1 (6 bases). Germline loops: CDR1 SGDLS, CDR2 YYNGEE. Trimming took 3 bases from V and 7 from J, leaving 20 bases between them. This CDR3 has 16 residues. For the CDR3, the DNA is TGTGCCAGCAGCGCCACCGGGGTCGCCACAGGGAATGAGCAGTTCTTC. Protein product: CASSATGVATGNEQFF.

The V call is TRBV9, the J call TRBJ2-1; 8 bases fit TRBD2. The CDR3 extends over 16 amino acids. V was clipped by 3 bases and J by 3 bases; unmatched bases: 8. In germline, CDR1 is SGDLS, CDR2 YYNGEE. The CDR3 spells CASSGHAGTSYNEQFF. CDR3 in DNA: TGTGCCAGCAGCGGCCACGCCGGGACTAGCTACAATGAGCAGTTCTTC. The full variable domain, in which reference TRBV9 and TRBJ2-1 provide the parts outside the CDR3, is DSGVTQTPKHLITATGQRVTLRCSPRSGDLSVYWYQQSLDQGLQFLIQYYNGEERAKGNILERFSAQQFPDLHSELNLSSLELGDSALYFCASSGHAGTSYNEQFFGPGTRLTVL.

This rearrangement joins TRBV13 to TRBJ1-2; 8 bases map to TRBD1. Germline lookup yields CDR1 PRHDT and CDR2 FYEKMQ (reference sequence). Trimming cost V 5 bases and J 7 bases; bases outside gene matches: 9. The length of the CDR3 is 14 residues. CDR3 coding DNA: TGTGCCAGCAGCCCGTACAGGGGGATACGTGGCTACACCTTC. Amino acids: CASSPYRGIRGYTF.

Worth noting for this clone: The same CDR3 is also encoded by other DNA sequences in this sample. The chain carries TRBV30 and TRBJ2-2; D is unresolved. CDR1 is GTSNPN, CDR2 SVGIG, per germline (reference sequence). V was trimmed by 2 bases and J by 1 base, leaving 5 bases between them. The CDR3 length is 13 residues. The CDR3 sequence: CAWSPGNTGELFF. The CDR3 nucleotides are TGTGCCTGGAGTCCCGGGAACACCGGGGAGCTGTTTTTT.

The CDR3 sequence is CASSVGGSGYQETQYF. The CDR3 DNA sequence: TGTGCCAGCAGCGTAGGGGGTAGCGGCTACCAAGAGACCCAGTACTTC. The chain has TRBV9 and TRBJ2-5; TRBD2 might be the D (6 bases). This CDR3 is 16 amino acids long. V dropped 0 bases and J dropped 0 bases, with 12 bases sitting between them. Per the germline V gene, CDR1 is SGDLS and CDR2 is YYNGEE.

CDR3 coding DNA: TGCGCCAGCAGCGTGACAGCGCTTAACACTGAAGCTTTCTTT. Amino acids: CASSVTALNTEAFF. The chain couples TRBV5-1 to TRBJ1-1, with D possibly matching TRBD1 (5 bases). The CDR3 has 14 residues. V dropped 4 bases and J dropped 2 bases, with 12 bases sitting between them. CDR1 SGHRS and CDR2 YFSETQ come from the germline V gene. Full variable domain (outside the CDR3, taken from reference TRBV5-1 and TRBJ1-1): KAGVTQTPRYLIKTRGQQVTLSCSPISGHRSVSWYQQTPGQGLQFLFEYFSETQRNKGNFPGRFSGRQFSNSRSEMNVSTLELGDSALYLCASSVTALNTEAFFGQGTRLTVV.

DNA of the CDR3: TGTGCCAGCAGCCAAGATCTTAGCGGGAGGGAACTTACCTACGAGCAGTACTTC. Translation: CASSQDLSGRELTYEQYF. The chain recombines TRBV4-2 with TRBJ2-7; 11 nucleotides line up with TRBD2. The CDR3 totals 18 residues. After removal of 0 bases from V and 2 bases from J, the junction contained 9 bases not matched to a gene. Germline lookup yields CDR1 LGHNA and CDR2 YNFKEQ.

The V and J genes are TRBV5-5 and TRBJ1-1, with D perhaps matching TRBD1 (5 bases). V lost 2 bases to trimming and J lost 8 bases, with 13 bases between them. Germline V gene data show CDR1 as SGHKS and CDR2 as YYEKEE (reference sequence). This CDR3 is built from 13 residues. In nucleotides, the CDR3 is TGTGCCAGCAGCTTCCCGACAGCCACCGAAGCTTTCTTT. Encoded protein: CASSFPTATEAFF.

The J gene is TRBJ2-1, the V gene TRBV21-1; the DNA was not used to check the table's D call, TRBD1. TRBV21-1 is a pseudogene. This CDR3 region has 18 residues. The CDR3 region has the DNA TGTGCCAGCAGCAAAAGACCCGACAGGGGATGGTCCCTCAATGAGCAGTTCTTC. Its translation: CASSKRPDRGWSLNEQFF.

This clone has more than one count but fewer than ten. V gene TRBV2 combines with J gene TRBJ2-3; 8 bases are a match to TRBD2. Germline V gene lookup returns CDR1 SNHLY and CDR2 FYNNEI. V shed 2 bases, J shed 5 bases, and the junction held 6 bases outside the gene matches. This CDR3 contains 15 residues. The CDR3 DNA sequence: TGTGCCAGCAGTGAAATGCGGGAGGTTTTAGATACGCAGTATTTT. It codes for CASSEMREVLDTQYF.

The CDR3 sequence is CASSLVGPSGTDTQYF. In DNA, the CDR3 is TGCGCCAGCAGCTTGGTGGGCCCTTCAGGGACAGATACGCAGTATTTT. The rearrangement links TRBV5-1 to TRBJ2-3; the D gene is possibly TRBD1 (5 bases). V was cut by 0 bases and J by 3 bases, with 14 bases left in between. Germline lookup yields CDR1 SGHRS and CDR2 YFSETQ. CDR3 size: 16 residues.

The rearrangement joins TRBV3-1 (or the pseudogene TRBV3-2) to TRBJ2-7; 12 nucleotides line up with TRBD1. The V gene end was trimmed by 1 base and the J gene end by 10 bases; junction bases not matched to a gene: 11. The CDR3 loop spans 16 amino acids. The germline V gene has CDR1 LGHDT and CDR2 YNNKEL (reference sequence). The CDR3 DNA reads TGTGCCAGCAGCCAAGTGCTAGGGACAGGGGGCGAATACCAGTACTTC. As protein: CASSQVLGTGGEYQYF.

The chain uses TRBV6-5 and TRBJ2-5; D gene unclear. V lost 10 bases and J 3 bases, leaving 9 bases between the germline ends. Germline-derived CDR1 and CDR2 are MNHEY and SVGAGI. The CDR3 length is 11 residues. Here the CDR3 reads CATGLEETQYF. CDR3 nucleotide sequence: TGTGCCACCGGGTTGGAAGAGACCCAGTACTTC.

The chain recombines TRBV9 with TRBJ1-6; D may be TRBD1 (6 bases). The CDR3 sequence is 11 residues long. CDR1 and CDR2 from the germline V gene are SGDLS and YYNGEE. V was trimmed by 4 bases and J by 14 bases, leaving 10 bases between them. CDR3 sequence reads: CASSPGTTLHF. The CDR3 DNA reads as TGTGCCAGCAGCCCCGGGACAACCCTCCACTTT.

This clone has only a few counts. One end of the junction does not line up with germline, which may come from a read error. The rearrangement joins TRBV4-3 to TRBJ2-7, with 7 bases identical to TRBD1. Germline CDR1 reads LGHNA; CDR2 reads YSLEER. The length of the CDR3 is 15 residues. The chain's CDR3 is CASSQDRVGLGQSVF. For the CDR3, the DNA is TGCGCCAGCAGCCAAGATCGGGTGGGTTTGGGACAGTCAGTGTTC.

This clone was observed many times. The V call is TRBV2, the J call TRBJ1-3; D is ambiguous. The CDR3 has 15 residues. V shed 4 bases and J shed 2 bases, with 12 bases lying between them. Germline CDR1 and CDR2: SNHLY and FYNNEI. Here the CDR3 DNA reads TGTGCCAGCAGTGGGTCAGCAGGAACTGGAAACACCATATATTTT. Residues: CASSGSAGTGNTIYF.